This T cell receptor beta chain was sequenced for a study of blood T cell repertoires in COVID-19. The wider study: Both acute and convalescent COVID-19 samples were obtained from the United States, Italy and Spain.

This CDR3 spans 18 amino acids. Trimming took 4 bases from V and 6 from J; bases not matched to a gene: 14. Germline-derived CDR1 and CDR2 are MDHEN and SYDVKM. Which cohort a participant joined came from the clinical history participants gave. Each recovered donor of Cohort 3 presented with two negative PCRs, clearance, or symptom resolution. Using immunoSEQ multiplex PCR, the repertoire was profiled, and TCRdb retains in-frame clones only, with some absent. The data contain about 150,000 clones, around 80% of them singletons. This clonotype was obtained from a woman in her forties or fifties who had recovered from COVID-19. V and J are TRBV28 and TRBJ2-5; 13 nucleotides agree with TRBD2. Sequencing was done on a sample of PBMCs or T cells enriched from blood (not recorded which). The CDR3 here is CASSSTSGGLRGVKTQYF. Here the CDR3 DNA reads TGTGCCAGCAGTTCGACTAGCGGGGGGCTACGAGGGGTGAAGACCCAGTACTTC. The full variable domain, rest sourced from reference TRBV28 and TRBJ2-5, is DVKVTQSSRYLVKRTGEKVFLECVQDMDHENMFWYRQDPGLGLRLIYFSYDVKMKEKGDIPEGYSVSREKKERFSLILESASTNQTSMYLCASSSTSGGLRGVKTQYFGPGTRLLVL.